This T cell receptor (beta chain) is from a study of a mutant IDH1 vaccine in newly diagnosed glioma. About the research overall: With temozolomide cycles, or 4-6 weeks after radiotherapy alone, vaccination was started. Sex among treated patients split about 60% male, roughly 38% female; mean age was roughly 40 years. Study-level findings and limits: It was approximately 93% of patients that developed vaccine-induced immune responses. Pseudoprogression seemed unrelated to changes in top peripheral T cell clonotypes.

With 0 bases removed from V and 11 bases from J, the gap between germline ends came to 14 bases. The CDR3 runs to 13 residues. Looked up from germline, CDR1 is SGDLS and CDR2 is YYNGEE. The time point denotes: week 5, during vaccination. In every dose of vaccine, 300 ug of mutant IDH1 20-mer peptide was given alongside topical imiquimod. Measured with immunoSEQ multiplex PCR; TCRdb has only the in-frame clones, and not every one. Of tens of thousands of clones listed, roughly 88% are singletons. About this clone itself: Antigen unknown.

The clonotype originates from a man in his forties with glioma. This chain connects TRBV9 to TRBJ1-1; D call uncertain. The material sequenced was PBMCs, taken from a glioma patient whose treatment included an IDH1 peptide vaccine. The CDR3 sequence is CASSVAPAQRAFF. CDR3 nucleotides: TGTGCCAGCAGCGTAGCGCCCGCCCAGAGGGCTTTCTTT.